This entry is about one TCR beta chain. With the read ending 3 residues before the CDR3 end, the germline J gene is used to fill in that end. V was pared by 5 bases and J by 8 bases, with 15 bases between. This CDR3 has 14 amino acids. Germline assignment: CDR1 SEHNR and CDR2 FQNEAQ (reference sequence). The source of the sample is a study of T cells in women clearing cervical HPV infection. Repertoires were generated with immunoSEQ multiplex PCR, while TCRdb's copy carries only in-frame clones and drops some. This sample's table reports roughly 24,000 clones. This receptor was taken from a woman between 18 and 70 years old with a cervical HPV16 infection that either progressed to CIN3+ or cleared (not recorded which). The source material was blood buffy coat. The J gene is TRBJ1-4, the V gene TRBV7-9; D unclear. The part of the CDR3 DNA that was read is TGTGCCAGCAGCGGCCTGAACCTACAGGAAAAA. Protein sequence: CASSGLNLQEK. The CDR3 reads in full as CASSGLNLQEKLFF.